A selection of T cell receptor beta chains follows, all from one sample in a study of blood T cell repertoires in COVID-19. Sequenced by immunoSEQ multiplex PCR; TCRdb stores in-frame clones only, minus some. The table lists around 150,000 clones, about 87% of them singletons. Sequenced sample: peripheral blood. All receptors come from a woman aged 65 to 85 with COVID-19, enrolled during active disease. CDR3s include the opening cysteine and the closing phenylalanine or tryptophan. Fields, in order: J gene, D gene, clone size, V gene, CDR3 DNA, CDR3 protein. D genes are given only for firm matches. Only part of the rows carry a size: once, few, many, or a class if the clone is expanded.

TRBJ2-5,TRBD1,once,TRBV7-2,TGTGCCAGCAGCTTAGGGGACAGGGGGATCCAAGAGACCCAGTACTTC,CASSLGDRGIQETQYF
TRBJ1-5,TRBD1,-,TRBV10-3,TGTGCCATCAGCCGACAGGGTGGTGAGCCCCAGCATTTT,CAISRQGGEPQHF
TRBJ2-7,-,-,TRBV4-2,TGTGCCAGCAGCCTGCGGGGAGGCGAGCAGTACTTC,CASSLRGGEQYF
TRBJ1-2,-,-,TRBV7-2,TGTGCCAGCATCCCTCGGGGACTAACTAATGGCTACACCTTC,CASIPRGLTNGYTF
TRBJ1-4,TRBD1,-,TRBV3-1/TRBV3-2,TGTGCCAGCAGCCAAGAGGACAGGGGTTTCGAAAAACTGTTTTTT,CASSQEDRGFEKLFF
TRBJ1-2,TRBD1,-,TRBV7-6,TGTGCCAGCAGCTTAAGGGACAGAGCCTTCTATGGCTACACCTTC,CASSLRDRAFYGYTF
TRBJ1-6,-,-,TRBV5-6,TGTGCCAGCAGCTTAAGGGGTTCTTCACCCCTCCACTTT,CASSLRGSSPLHF
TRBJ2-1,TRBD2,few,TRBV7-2,TGTGCCAGCAGCTTAGCCTTTAGCGGGGGGGCGGAGTTCTTC,CASSLAFSGGAEFF
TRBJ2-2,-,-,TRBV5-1,TGCGCCAGCAGCCTGGGCCAGGGTGATACCGGGGAGCTGTTTTTT,CASSLGQGDTGELFF
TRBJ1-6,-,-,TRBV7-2,TGTGCCAGCAGCTTAGCCTCAGGGTCCATGAATTCACCCCTCCACTTT,CASSLASGSMNSPLHF
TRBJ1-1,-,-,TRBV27,TGTGCCAGCAGTTTAGGTGGGGGCCGCCTGGACACTGAAGCTTTCTTT,CASSLGGGRLDTEAFF
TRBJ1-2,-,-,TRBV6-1,TGTGCCAGCAGTGAAAACCCGACAGGATCTCACTTTAACTATGGCTACACCTTC,CASSENPTGSHFNYGYTF
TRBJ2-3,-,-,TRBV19,TGTGCCAGTAGTCAGCAGACTAGCACAGATACGCAGTATTTT,CASSQQTSTDTQYF
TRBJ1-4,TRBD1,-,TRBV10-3,TGTGCCATCAGTAGGGACAGCGGAATTGGTAATGAAAAACTGTTTTTT,CAISRDSGIGNEKLFF
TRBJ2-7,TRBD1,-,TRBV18,TGTGCCAGCTCCCTCGCCGGGACAGGGAACTACGAGCAGTACTTC,CASSLAGTGNYEQYF
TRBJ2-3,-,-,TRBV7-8,TGTGCCAGCAGCTTAGAGCAGGGAACAAATACGCAGTATTTT,CASSLEQGTNTQYF
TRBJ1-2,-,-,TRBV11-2,TGTGCCAGCAGCTTAGCCGGAGACTATGGCTACACCTTC,CASSLAGDYGYTF
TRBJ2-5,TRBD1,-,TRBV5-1,TGCGCCAGCAGCTCGGACAGGGGCTTGGAGACCCAGTACTTC,CASSSDRGLETQYF
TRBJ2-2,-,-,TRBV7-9,TGTGCCAGCAGCTGGGGAAGGACAGCCCAAAGGAACACCGGGGAGCTGTTTTTT,CASSWGRTAQRNTGELFF
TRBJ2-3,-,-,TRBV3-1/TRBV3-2,TGTGCCAGCAGCCAAGATCTAGCGAAAAGCACAGATACGCAGTATTTT,CASSQDLAKSTDTQYF
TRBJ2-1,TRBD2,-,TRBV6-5,TGTGCCAGCAGTTGGACTAGCGGGGTTTACAATGAGCAGTTCTTC,CASSWTSGVYNEQFF
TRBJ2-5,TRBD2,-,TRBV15,TGTGCCACCAGCGAAGGACTAGCGGGGCCTTGGTACCAAGAGACCCAGTACTTC,CATSEGLAGPWYQETQYF
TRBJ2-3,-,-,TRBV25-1,TGTGCCAGCAGTGAGCCGATGCAGGGGGATACGCAGTATTTT,CASSEPMQGDTQYF
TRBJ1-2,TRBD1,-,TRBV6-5,TGTGCCAGCAGGCGATCGACAGGGAACTATGGCTACACCTTC,CASRRSTGNYGYTF
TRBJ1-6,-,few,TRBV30,TGTGCCTGGAGTGTAAAAGTTTCCTCGGGGAATTCACCCCTCCACTTT,CAWSVKVSSGNSPLHF
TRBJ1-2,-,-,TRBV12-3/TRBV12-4,TGTGCCAGCAGTTGGACTGGGGAGGGCTACACCTTC,CASSWTGEGYTF
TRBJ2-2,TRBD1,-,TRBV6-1,TGTGCCAGCCGCCCAGGACAGGGCCCTTTCCGTTTT,CASRPGQGPFRF
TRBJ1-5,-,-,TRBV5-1,TGCGCCAGCAGCTTTACGGGGGGTCCTACTCAGCCCCAGCATTTT,CASSFTGGPTQPQHF
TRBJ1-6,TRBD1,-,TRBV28,TGTGCCAGCAGTTTGTCGACAGGGGAGTATAATTCACCCCTCCACTTT,CASSLSTGEYNSPLHF
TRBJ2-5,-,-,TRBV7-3,TGTGCCAGTGCCAGAGGGCGCCAAGAGACCCAGTACTTC,CASARGRQETQYF
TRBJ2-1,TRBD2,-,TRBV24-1,TGTGCCACCAGTGGGTTAGCGGGGAAGTCCTACAATGAGCAGTTCTTC,CATSGLAGKSYNEQFF
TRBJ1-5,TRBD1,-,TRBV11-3,TGTGCCAGCAGCCAAGCCCGGGACAGTTTGTCGACGGAGGAGGATCAGCCCCAGCATTTT,CASSQARDSLSTEEDQPQHF
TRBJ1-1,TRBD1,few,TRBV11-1,TGTGCCAGCAGCTTAGAAGGGACAGGCTTTGAAGCTTTCTTT,CASSLEGTGFEAFF
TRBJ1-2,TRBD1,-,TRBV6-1,TGTGCCAGCAGTGACCGCTCGACAGGGCCTGGCTACACCTTC,CASSDRSTGPGYTF
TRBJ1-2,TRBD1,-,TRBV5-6,TGTGCCAGCAGCTTACCCGCTACAGGGGGCTATGGCTACACCTTC,CASSLPATGGYGYTF
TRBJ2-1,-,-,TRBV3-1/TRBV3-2,TGTGCCAGCAGCACCCTGATTCGGACGGACTCAAGCTCCTACAATGAGCAGTTCTTC,CASSTLIRTDSSSYNEQFF
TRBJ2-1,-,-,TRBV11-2,TGTGCCAGCAGCTTAGACTCCGGTACAAGGGGGCAGTTCTTC,CASSLDSGTRGQFF
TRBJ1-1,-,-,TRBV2,TGTGCCAGCAGTGACTCCAGACACAACACTGAAGCTTTCTTT,CASSDSRHNTEAFF
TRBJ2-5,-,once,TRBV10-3,TGTGCCATCAGTGAGCCGAGCGGGCGAAGCCAAGAGACCCAGTACTTC,CAISEPSGRSQETQYF
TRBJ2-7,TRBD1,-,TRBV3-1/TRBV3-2,TGTGCCAGCAGCCTTTTATCCCGGACAGGGGACACCTACGAGCAGTACTTC,CASSLLSRTGDTYEQYF
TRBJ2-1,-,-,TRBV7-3,TGTGCCAGCAGCTCAGAACCCGTCTCGAGGTCTGAGCAGTTCTTC,CASSSEPVSRSEQFF
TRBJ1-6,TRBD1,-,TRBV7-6,TGTGCCAGCAGCCTCGACAGGGGGGGTCATTCACCCCTCCACTTT,CASSLDRGGHSPLHF
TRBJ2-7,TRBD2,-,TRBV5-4,TGTGCCAGCAGCTCGAGAGGGACTAGCTACGAGCAGTACTTC,CASSSRGTSYEQYF
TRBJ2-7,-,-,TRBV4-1,TGCGCCAGCAGCCCAGGGTTGGGCGGCTACGAGCAGTACTTC,CASSPGLGGYEQYF
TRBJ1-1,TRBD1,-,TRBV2,TGTGCCAGCAGCGCCCGGGACAGGGGGCGCGTGAACACTGAAGCTTTCTTT,CASSARDRGRVNTEAFF
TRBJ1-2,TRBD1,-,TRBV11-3,TGTGCCAGCAGCGCGGCAACCAGGGGGCGTAACTATGGCTACACCTTC,CASSAATRGRNYGYTF
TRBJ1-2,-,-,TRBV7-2,TGTGCCAGCAGATCACACTTCACGGGAGGCTATGGCTACACCTTC,CASRSHFTGGYGYTF